The entry below gives a single TCR beta chain sequence along with its context. In its sample, this clonotype was seen many times. Its antigen is still unknown. Base qualities are not recorded, but no much larger clone differs from it by a single base. This specimen's time point label, per the study, means: patch test 1, 2 weeks after DPC sensitization. Interpreted using the paper, the treatment or condition label stands for: therapeutic diphenylcyclopropenone sensitization with weekly scalp DPC. At every patch-test visit, the blood draw took place before the patch test was put on. Patients were eligible if aged 18 to 70, diagnosed with alopecia and judged suitable for DPC therapy, and pregnant patients were excluded. Total RNA was extracted from unfractionated whole blood that had been collected in Tempus Blood RNA tubes. These data are taken from a study of human T cells and chemical hapten exposure (dated by TCRdb to 2020 to 2022). With regard to the full study: For sensitization, 2% DPC in acetone was applied to a roughly 2 cm by roughly 2 cm area of upper inner arm skin. Libraries were pooled for sequencing, and variation in per-sample TCR yields was attributed mainly to small differences in library volumes within the pool. The patient cohort, mostly female, included alopecia areata with under or over 50% scalp involvement, alopecia totalis and alopecia universalis. Around 30 alopecia patients provided blood for TCR sequencing at one to four time points (pre-sensitization, 2, 6 and 24 weeks). Throughout the study period of roughly 24 weeks, patients also received therapeutic DPC doses to the scalp every week. Patch testing was done on the upper back using Finn chambers containing 0.01% DPC, and results were scored after 6 days according to International Contact Dermatitis Research Group standards. This study followed changes in the peripheral blood TCR repertoire in vivo during primary and secondary sensitization of alopecia patients to the hapten diphenylcyclopropenone (DPC). Patient blood was sampled pre-sensitization (week 0) and at 2, 6 and about 24 weeks after DPC sensitization. Points the paper makes about the study in general: A positive correlation was found between the number of PT1 expanded TCRs and patch test score, with significance reached at thresholds 8, 16 and 32 but not 4. Significantly more large CDR3 similarity clusters were formed by expanded TCRs than by pre-sensitization or healthy control sets, consistent with antigen-driven responses. Repeated subsampling changed both the strength of the expansion versus patch-test correlation and the threshold at which that correlation became significant. Because every patient had alopecia, a presumed autoimmune disease, the patients' immune response might differ from that of healthy individuals. The number of TCRs above 1 in 1000 frequency did not change with DPC sensitization; there was no evidence of global repertoire structure alterations.

The CDR3 sequence holds 14 residues, the cysteine and phenylalanine included. Only CDR3 DNA remains: 42 bases, in frame from the first base. V is pruned by 2 bases and J by 3 bases, leaving 3 bases of the junction without a gene match. The germline V gene (reference sequence) specifies SEHNR as CDR1 and FQNEAQ as CDR2. Library preparation was by RACE. The instrument given in TCRdb is NextSeq 500. During library preparation, unique molecular identifiers were attached to individual cDNA molecules so that TCRs could be counted in a quantitative, reproducible way. Each blood RNA sample was used to sequence both TCR alpha and TCR beta chains. The authors' pipeline ran thus. Samples had a median of approximately 93,000 TCRs, with a range from about 20,000 to 690,600. V, J and CDR3 annotation of the TCR reads was performed with the Decombinator software suite. To make PS versus PT1 abundance plots, every sample was subsampled to the same number of TCRs (28,000). Expanded TCRs were defined as absent before sensitization and observed at least eight times at the 2-week time point. TCRdb cleaned the public reads at Q25 with fastp, built clones with MiXCR and kept in-frame beta chains. Rows are combined by CDR3 protein, so each entry shows the most common genes and DNA. Here the V and J calls rest on TCRdb's processing, not on the authors' analysis. This sample comprises some 400,000 distinct CDR3 sequences, 4.8% of them detected only once. The top ten clonotypes cover roughly 2.4% of the sample.

The sequence came from a woman aged 50 to 60 with alopecia areata. Some clones in this sample may be carry-over from other donors' samples. The specimen comprised whole blood, sampled in connection with sensitization to the hapten diphenylcyclopropenone (DPC). In this chain, TRBV7-9 is recombined with TRBJ1-2; a stretch of 7 junction bases matches TRBD1. The DNA reads TGTGCCAGCAGCTTAACAGGGGAAGACTATGGCTACACCTTC. This gives the protein CASSLTGEDYGYTF.